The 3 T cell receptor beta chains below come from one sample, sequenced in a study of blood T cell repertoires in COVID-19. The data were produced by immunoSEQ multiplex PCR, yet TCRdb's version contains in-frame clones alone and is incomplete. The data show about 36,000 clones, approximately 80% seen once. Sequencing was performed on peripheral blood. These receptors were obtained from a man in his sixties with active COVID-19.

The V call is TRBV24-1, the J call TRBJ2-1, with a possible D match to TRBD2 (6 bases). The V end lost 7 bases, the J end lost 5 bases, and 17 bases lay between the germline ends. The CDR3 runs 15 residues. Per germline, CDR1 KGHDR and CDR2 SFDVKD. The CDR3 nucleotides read TGTGCCACCAGACCCCGGGACTCAATGAACAATGAGCAGTTCTTC. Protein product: CATRPRDSMNNEQFF.

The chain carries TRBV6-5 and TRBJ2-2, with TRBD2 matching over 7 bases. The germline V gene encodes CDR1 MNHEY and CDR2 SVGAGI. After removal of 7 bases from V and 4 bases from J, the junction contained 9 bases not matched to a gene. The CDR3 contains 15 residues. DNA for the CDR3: TGTGCCAGCAACCCTAGCGGTGGCAGCACCGGGGAGCTGTTTTTT. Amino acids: CASNPSGGSTGELFF.

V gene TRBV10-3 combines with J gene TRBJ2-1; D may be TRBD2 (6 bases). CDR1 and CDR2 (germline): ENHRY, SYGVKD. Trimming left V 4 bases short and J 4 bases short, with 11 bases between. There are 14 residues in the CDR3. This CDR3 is CAISGSGNYNEQFF. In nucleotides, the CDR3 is TGTGCCATCAGTGGTAGCGGAAATTACAATGAGCAGTTCTTC.